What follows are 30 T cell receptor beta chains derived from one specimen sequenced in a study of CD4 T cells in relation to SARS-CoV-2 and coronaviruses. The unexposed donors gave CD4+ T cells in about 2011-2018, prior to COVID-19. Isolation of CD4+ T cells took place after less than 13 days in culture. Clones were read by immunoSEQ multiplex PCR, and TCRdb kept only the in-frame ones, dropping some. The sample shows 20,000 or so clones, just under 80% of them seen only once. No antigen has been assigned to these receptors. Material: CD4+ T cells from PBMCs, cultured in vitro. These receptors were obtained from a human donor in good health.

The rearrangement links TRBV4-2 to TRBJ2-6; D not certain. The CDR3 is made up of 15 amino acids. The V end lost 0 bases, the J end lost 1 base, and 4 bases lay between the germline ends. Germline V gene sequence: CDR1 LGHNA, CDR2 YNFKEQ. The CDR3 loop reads CASSQETSGANVLTF. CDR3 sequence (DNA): TGTGCCAGCAGCCAAGAGACATCTGGGGCCAACGTCCTGACTTTC.

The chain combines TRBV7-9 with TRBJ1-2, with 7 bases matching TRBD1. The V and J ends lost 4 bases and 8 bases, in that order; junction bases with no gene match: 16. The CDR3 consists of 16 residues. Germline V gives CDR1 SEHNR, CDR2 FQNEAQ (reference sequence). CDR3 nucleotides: TGTGCCAGCAGCTCCCCGGACAGGCCTATCTTGAGAGGCTACACCTTC. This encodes CASSSPDRPILRGYTF.

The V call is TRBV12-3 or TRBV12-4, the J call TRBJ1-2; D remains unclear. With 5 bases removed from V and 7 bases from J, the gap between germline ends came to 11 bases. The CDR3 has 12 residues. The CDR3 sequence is CASSPGPVGYTF. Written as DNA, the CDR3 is TGTGCCAGCAGTCCCGGGCCCGTTGGCTACACCTTC.

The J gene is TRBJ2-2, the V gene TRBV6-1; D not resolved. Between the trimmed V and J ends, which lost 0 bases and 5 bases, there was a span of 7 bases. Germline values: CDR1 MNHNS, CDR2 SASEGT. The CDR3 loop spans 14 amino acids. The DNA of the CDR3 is TGTGCCAGCAGTGAAGCTCCAGAAACCGGGGAGCTGTTTTTT. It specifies CASSEAPETGELFF.

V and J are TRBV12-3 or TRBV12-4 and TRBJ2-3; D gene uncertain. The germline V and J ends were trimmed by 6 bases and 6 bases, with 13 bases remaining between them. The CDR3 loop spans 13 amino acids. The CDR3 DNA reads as TGTGCCAGCAGGGTTCGTCCCGCTGATACGCAGTATTTT. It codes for CASRVRPADTQYF.

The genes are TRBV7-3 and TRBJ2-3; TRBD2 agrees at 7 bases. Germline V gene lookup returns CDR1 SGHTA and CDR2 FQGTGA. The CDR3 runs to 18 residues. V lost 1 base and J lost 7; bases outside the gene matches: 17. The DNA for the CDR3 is TGTGCCAGCAGCTTAATTGGGAGAGGTGGCGGGAGTCTCTATACGCAGTATTTT. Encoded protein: CASSLIGRGGGSLYTQYF.

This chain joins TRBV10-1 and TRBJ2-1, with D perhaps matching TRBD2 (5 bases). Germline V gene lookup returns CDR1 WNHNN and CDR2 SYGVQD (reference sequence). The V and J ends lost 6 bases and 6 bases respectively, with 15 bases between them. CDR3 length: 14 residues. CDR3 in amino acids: CASSRSPAGNEQFF. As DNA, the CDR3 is TGCGCCAGCAGCCGTTCCCCCGCGGGCAATGAGCAGTTCTTC.

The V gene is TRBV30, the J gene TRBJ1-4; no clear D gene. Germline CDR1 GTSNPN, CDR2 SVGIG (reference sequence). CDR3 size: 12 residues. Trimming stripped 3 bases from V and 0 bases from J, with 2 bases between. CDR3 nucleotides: TGTGCCTGGAGCGCAACTAATGAAAAACTGTTTTTT. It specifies CAWSATNEKLFF.

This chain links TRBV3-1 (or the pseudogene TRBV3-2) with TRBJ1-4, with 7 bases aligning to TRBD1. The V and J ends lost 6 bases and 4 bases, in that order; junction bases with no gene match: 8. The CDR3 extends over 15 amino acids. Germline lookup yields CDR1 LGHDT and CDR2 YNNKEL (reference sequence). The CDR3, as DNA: TGTGCCAGCAGTCTTAAGGGGGCCGGTAATGAAAAACTGTTTTTT. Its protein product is CASSLKGAGNEKLFF.

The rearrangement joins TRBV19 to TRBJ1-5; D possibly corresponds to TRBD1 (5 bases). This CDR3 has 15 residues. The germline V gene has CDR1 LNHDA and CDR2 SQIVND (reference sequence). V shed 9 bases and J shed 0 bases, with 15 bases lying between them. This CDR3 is CASRTTGASNQPQHF. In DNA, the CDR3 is TGTGCCAGCAGGACCACAGGAGCTAGCAATCAGCCCCAGCATTTT. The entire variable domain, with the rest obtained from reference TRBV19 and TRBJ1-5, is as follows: DGGITQSPKYLFRKEGQNVTLSCEQNLNHDAMYWYRQDPGQGLRLIYYSQIVNDFQKGDIAEGYSVSREKKESFPLTVTSAQKNPTAFYLCASRTTGASNQPQHFGDGTRLSIL.

CDR3 loop: CASSRGGQGHQPQHF. DNA for the CDR3: TGCGCCAGCAGCCGCGGAGGACAGGGTCATCAGCCCCAGCATTTT. V and J are TRBV4-1 and TRBJ1-5; 8 positions match TRBD1. The CDR3 has 15 residues. Losses at the gene ends were 4 bases for V and 5 bases for J; bases not matched to a gene: 7. The V gene's germline CDR1 is MGHRA and CDR2 YSYEKL.

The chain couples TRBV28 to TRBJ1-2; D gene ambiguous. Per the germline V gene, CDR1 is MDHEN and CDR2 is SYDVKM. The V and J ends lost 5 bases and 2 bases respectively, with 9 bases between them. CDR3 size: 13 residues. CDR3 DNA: TGTGCCAGCAGTGAGGAGAGGAACTATGGCTACACCTTC. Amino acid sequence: CASSEERNYGYTF.

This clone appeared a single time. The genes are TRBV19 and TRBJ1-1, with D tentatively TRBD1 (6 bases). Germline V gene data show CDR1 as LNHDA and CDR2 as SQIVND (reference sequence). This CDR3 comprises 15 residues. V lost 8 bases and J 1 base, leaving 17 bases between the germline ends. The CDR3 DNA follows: TGTGCCAGTTCGAGGGGGGGTAGCGAGAACACTGAAGCTTTCTTT. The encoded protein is CASSRGGSENTEAFF.

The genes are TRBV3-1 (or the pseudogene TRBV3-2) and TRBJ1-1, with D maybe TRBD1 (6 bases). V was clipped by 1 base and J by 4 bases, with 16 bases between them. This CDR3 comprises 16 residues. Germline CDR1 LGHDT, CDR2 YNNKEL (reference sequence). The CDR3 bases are TGTGCCAGCAGCCAAGGGTCGGCAGGGGTGGGCACTGAAGCTTTCTTT. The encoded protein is CASSQGSAGVGTEAFF.

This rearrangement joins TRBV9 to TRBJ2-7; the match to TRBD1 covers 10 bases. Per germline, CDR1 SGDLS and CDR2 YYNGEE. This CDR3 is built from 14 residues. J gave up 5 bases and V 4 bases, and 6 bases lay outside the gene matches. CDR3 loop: CASSFSGTGDEQYF. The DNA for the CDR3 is TGTGCCAGCAGCTTCTCCGGGACAGGGGACGAGCAGTACTTC.

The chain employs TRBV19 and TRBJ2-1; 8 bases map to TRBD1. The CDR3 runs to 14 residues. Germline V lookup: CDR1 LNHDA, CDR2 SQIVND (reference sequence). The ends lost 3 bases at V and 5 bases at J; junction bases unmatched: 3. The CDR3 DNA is TGTGCCAGTAGTATGGGACAGGCCCACAATGAGCAGTTCTTC. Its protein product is CASSMGQAHNEQFF.

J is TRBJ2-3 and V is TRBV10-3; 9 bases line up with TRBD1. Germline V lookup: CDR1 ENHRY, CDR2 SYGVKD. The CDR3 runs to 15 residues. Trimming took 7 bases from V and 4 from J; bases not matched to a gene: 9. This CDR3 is CAITAATGGPDTQYF. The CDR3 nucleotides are TGTGCCATCACCGCCGCGACAGGGGGGCCAGATACGCAGTATTTT.

CDR3 region: CASSPPSGTSGSSYNEQFF. The CDR3, as DNA: TGTGCCAGCTCACCCCCATCAGGGACTAGCGGTAGCTCCTACAATGAGCAGTTCTTC. This chain uses TRBV18 with TRBJ2-1; 11 bases align to TRBD2. Per germline, CDR1 KGHSH and CDR2 LQKENI. Unmatched junction bases numbered 10, after V lost 3 bases and J lost 0 bases. The CDR3 has 19 residues.

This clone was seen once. The CDR3 nucleotides are TGTGCCTATTCGAAACAGGCAGTCGATCCTGGGGCCAACGTCCTGACTTTC. It translates to CAYSKQAVDPGANVLTF. The chain employs TRBV30 and TRBJ2-6; tentatively, D is TRBD1 (5 bases). The CDR3 extends over 17 amino acids. Per germline, CDR1 GTSNPN and CDR2 SVGIG (reference sequence). Deletions cut 7 bases from V and 2 bases from J, with 21 bases between.

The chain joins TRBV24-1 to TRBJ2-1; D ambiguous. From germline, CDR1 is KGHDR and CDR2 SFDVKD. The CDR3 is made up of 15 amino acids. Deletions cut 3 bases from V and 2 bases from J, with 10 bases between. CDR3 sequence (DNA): TGTGCCACCAGTGATCGCCGCGGAGCCTACAATGAGCAGTTCTTC. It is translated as CATSDRRGAYNEQFF.

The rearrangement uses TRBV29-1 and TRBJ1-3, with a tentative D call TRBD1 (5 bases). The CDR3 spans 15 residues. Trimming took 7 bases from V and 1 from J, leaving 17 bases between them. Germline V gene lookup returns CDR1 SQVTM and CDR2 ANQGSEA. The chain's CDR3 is CSAGTVRESGNTIYF. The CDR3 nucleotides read TGCAGCGCAGGGACGGTTAGGGAGTCTGGAAACACCATATATTTT. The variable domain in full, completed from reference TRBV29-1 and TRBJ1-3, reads SAVISQKPSRDICQRGTSLTIQCQVDSQVTMMFWYRQQPGQSLTLIATANQGSEATYESGFVIDKFPISRPNLTFSTLTVSNMSPEDSSIYLCSAGTVRESGNTIYFGEGSWLTVV.

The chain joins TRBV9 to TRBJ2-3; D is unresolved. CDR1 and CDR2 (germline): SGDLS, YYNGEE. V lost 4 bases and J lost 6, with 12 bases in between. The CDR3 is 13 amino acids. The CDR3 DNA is TGTGCCAGCAGCTACACAAATGGGGATACGCAGTATTTT. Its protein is CASSYTNGDTQYF.

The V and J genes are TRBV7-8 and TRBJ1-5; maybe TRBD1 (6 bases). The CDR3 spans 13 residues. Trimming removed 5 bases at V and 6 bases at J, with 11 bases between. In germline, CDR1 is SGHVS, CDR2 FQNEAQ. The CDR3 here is CASSADRFQPQHF. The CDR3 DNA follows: TGTGCCAGCAGCGCTGACAGGTTTCAGCCCCAGCATTTT.

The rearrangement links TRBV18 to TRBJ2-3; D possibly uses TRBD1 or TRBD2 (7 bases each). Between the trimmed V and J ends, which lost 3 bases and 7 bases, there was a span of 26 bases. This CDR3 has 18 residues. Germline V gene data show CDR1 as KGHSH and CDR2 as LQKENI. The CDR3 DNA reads TGTGCCAGCTCACCGGGACAGCCTAGACTAGCCGACTTTAATACGCAGTATTTT. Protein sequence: CASSPGQPRLADFNTQYF.

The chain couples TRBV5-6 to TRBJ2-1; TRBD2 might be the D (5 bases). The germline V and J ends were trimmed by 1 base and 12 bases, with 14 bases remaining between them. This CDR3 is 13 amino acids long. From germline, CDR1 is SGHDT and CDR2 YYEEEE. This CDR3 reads CASSLPSGGRQFF. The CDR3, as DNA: TGTGCCAGCAGCTTGCCTTCGGGTGGGAGGCAGTTCTTC. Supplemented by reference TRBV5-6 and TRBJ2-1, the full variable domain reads DAGVTQSPTHLIKTRGQQVTLRCSPKSGHDTVSWYQQALGQGPQFIFQYYEEEERQRGNFPDRFSGHQFPNYSSELNVNALLLGDSALYLCASSLPSGGRQFFGPGTRLTVL.

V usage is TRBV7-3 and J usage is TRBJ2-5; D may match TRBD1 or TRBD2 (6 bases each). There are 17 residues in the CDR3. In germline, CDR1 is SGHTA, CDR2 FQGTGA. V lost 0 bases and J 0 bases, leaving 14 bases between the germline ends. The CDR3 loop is CASSLTPRGAHQETQYF. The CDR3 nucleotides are TGTGCCAGCAGCTTAACTCCAAGGGGGGCACACCAAGAGACCCAGTACTTC.

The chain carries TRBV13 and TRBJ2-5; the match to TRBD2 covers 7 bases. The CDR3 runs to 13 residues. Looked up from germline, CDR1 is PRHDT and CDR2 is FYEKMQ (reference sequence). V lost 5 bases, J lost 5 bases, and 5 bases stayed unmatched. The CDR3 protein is CASSIRTRETQYF. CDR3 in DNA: TGTGCCAGCAGCATCCGGACTAGGGAGACCCAGTACTTC.

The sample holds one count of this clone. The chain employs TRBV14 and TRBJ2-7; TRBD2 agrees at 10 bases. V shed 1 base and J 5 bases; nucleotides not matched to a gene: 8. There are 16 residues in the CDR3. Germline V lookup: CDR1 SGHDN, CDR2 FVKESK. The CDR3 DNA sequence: TGTGCCAGCAGCCAAGGCCCGGGACTAGCGTTCCACGAGCAGTACTTC. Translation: CASSQGPGLAFHEQYF.

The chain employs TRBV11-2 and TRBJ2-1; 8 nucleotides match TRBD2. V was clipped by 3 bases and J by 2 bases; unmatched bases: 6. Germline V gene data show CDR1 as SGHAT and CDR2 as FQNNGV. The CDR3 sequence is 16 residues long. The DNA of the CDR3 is TGTGCCAGCAGCTTGACTAGCGTCCTTACCTACAATGAGCAGTTCTTC. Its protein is CASSLTSVLTYNEQFF.

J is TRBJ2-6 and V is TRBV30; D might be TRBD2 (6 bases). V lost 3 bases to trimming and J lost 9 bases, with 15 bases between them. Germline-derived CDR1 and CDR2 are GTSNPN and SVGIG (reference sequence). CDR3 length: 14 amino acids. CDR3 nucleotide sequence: TGTGCCTGGAGCACGGGGGACGCCTACAACGTCCTGACTTTC. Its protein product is CAWSTGDAYNVLTF.